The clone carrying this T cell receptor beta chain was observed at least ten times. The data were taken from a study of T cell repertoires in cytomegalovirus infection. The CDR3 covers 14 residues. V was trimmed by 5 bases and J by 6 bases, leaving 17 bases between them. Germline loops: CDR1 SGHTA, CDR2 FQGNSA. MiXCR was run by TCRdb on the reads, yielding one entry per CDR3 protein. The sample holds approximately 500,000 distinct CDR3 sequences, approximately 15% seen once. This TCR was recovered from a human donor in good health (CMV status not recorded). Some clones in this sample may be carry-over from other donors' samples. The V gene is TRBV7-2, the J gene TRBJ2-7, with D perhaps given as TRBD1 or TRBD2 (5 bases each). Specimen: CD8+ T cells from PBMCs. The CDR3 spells CASSPAGAAGEQYF. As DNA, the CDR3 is TGTGCCAGCAGCCCGGCCGGGGCGGCTGGCGAGCAGTACTTC.